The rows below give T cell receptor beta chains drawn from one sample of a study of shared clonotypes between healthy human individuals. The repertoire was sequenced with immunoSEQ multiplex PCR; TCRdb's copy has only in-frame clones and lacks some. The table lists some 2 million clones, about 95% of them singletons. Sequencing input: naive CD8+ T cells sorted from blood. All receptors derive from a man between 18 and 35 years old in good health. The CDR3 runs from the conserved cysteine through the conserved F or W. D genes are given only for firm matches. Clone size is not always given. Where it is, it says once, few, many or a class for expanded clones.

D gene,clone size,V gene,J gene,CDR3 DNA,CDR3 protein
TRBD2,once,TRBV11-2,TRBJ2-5,TGTGCCAGCAGACGGACTAGCCAAGAGACCCAGTACTTC,CASRRTSQETQYF
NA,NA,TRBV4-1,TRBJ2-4,TGCGCCAGCAGCCAATCTAAGGATCTAATTCAGTACTTC,CASSQSKDLIQYF
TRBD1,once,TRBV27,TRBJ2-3,TGTGCCAGCAGCCACACAGGGGCCGCAGATACGCAGTATTTT,CASSHTGAADTQYF
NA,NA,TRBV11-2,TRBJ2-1,TGTGCCAGCAGCTACCTTACTGCGGGTGAGCAGTTCTTC,CASSYLTAGEQFF
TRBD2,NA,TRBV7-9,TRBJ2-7,TGTGCCAGCAGCCCGGGACTAGCGGCCTACGAGCAGTACTTC,CASSPGLAAYEQYF
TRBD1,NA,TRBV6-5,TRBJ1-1,TGTGCCAGCACCGCTAACACAGGGGGCTCAGAAGCTTTCTTT,CASTANTGGSEAFF
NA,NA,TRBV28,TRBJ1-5,TGTGCCAGCACCTTCTTTAGAGAGTATAGCAATCAGCCCCAGCATTTT,CASTFFREYSNQPQHF
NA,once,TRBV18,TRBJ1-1,TGTGCCGCACGCCCGGCCCCCATGAACACTGAAGCTTTCTTT,CAARPAPMNTEAFF
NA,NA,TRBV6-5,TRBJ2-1,TGTGCCAGCAGTTGGGGGCCCAATGAGCAGTTCTTC,CASSWGPNEQFF
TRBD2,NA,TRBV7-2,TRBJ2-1,TGTGCCAGCAGCCCGGTAGCGGGGGGGCGTGATGAGCAGTTCTTC,CASSPVAGGRDEQFF
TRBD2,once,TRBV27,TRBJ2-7,TGTGCCAGCAGCCAGCTAGCGGACCCCAAGTACTACGAGCAGTACTTC,CASSQLADPKYYEQYF
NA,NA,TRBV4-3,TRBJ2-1,TGCGCCAGCAGCCAATTCGGGGGTCGAGGGGATGAGCAGTTCTTC,CASSQFGGRGDEQFF
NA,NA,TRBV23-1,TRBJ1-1,TGCGCCAGCACCGGAGGGAACACTGAAGCTTTCTTT,CASTGGNTEAFF
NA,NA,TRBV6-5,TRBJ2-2,TGTGCCAGCAGTTACGGCCTCGCCGGGGAGCTGTTTTTT,CASSYGLAGELFF
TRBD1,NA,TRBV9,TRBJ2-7,TGTGCCAGCAGCGTGAGGACAGGGGAGATATCTTGCGAGCAGTACTTC,CASSVRTGEISCEQYF